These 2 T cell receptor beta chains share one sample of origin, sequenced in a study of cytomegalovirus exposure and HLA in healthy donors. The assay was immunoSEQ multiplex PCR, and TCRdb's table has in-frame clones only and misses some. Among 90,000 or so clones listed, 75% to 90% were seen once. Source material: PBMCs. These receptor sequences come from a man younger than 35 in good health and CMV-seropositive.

The CDR3 sequence is CASSTRTSRETQYF. The CDR3 DNA sequence: TGCGCCAGCAGCACTAGGACTAGCCGGGAGACCCAGTACTTC. This chain joins TRBV5-1 and TRBJ2-5, with 8 bases aligning to TRBD2. The ends lost 4 bases at V and 5 bases at J; junction bases unmatched: 7. The CDR3 loop spans 14 amino acids. Germline-derived CDR1 and CDR2 are SGHRS and YFSETQ.

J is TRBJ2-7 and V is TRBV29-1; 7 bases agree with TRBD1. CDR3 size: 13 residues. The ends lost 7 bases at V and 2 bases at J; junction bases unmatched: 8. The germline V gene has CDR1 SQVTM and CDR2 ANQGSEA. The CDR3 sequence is CSGAGTDPYEQYF. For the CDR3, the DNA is TGCAGCGGTGCCGGGACAGACCCCTACGAGCAGTACTTC.